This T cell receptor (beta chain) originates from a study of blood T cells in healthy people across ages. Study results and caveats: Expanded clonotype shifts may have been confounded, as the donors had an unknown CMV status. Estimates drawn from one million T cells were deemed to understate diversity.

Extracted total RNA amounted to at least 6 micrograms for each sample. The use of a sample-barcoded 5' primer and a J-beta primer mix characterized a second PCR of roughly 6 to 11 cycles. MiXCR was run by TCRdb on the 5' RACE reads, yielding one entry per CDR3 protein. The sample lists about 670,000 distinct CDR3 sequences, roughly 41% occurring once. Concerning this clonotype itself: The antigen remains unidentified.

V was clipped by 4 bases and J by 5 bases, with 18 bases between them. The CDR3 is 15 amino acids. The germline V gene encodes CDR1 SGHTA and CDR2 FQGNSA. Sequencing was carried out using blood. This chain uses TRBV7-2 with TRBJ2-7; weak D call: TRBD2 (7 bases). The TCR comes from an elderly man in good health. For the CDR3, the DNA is TGTGCCAGCAGCTCCGAGGGGGGGGGCTGGGACGAGCAGTACTTC. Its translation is CASSSEGGGWDEQYF. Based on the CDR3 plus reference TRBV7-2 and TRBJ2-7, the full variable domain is GAGVSQSPSNKVTEKGKDVELRCDPISGHTALYWYRQSLGQGLEFLIYFQGNSAPDKSGLPSDRFSAERTGGSVSTLTIQRTQQEDSAVYLCASSSEGGGWDEQYFGPGTRLTVT.